This T cell receptor (beta chain) comes out of a study of Ad26.COV2.S vaccination and SARS-CoV-2 variants. Study-wide points: Using TCR breadth and depth analyses may have led to underestimated total T cell responses.

On this clone itself: Its cognate antigen is unknown.

The treatment here: 19 received Ad26.COV2.S at low or high dose, single or two shots; 5 received placebo; per-sample allocation not given. It was on day 63 after the first vaccine or placebo injection that samples were taken. An adult of 18-55 years in Boston served as donor. Per germline, CDR1 GTSNPN and CDR2 SVGIG (reference sequence). The CDR3 has 15 amino acids. V was clipped by 3 bases and J by 10 bases; unmatched bases: 14. TCRdb's copy holds only in-frame clones and misses some; the assay was immunoSEQ multiplex PCR. Of about 460,000 clones listed, 89% are singletons. This material consisted of peripheral blood, taken in a trial of Ad26.COV2.S vaccine versus placebo. The sequence derives from a person between 18 and 65 years old who received the Ad26.COV2.S COVID-19 vaccine or a placebo. V gene TRBV30 combines with J gene TRBJ1-5; 8 bases are a match to TRBD1. CDR3 nucleotides: TGTGCCTGGAGCCCCGGGACCCAAGGACAGGGCCCCCAGCATTTT. Translated, it gives CAWSPGTQGQGPQHF.